A selection of T cell receptor beta chains follows, all from one sample in a study of OX40 agonist ivuxolimab in advanced cancers. Only in-frame clones appear in the TCRdb table, and some are missing; sequencing was by immunoSEQ multiplex PCR. The sample consists of about 21,000 clones, around 80% of them appearing once. Sample: CD4+ or CD8+ T cells sorted from blood, taken in a trial of the OX40 agonist ivuxolimab. The receptors originated from an adult with an advanced solid tumor such as melanoma, head and neck, liver or kidney cancer. CDR3s include the opening cysteine and the closing phenylalanine or tryptophan. A D gene is named only where the DNA matches it firmly. For some rows the clone size is stated as once, few or many, or as a class when expanded; others skip it.

TRBJ2-1 TRBV19 - TRBD1 TGTGCCAGTAGTATACAGGGACAGGGCGGTTTTTTCTTC CASSIQGQGGFFF
TRBJ1-2 TRBV10-3 - TRBD1 TGTGCCATCAGTGCGGGACTACAGGGGTATGGCTACACCTTC CAISAGLQGYGYTF
TRBJ2-3 TRBV2 - TRBD2 TGTGCCAGCAGTAGCAGGAGCGGGGGAGGCACAGATACGCAGTATTTT CASSSRSGGGTDTQYF
TRBJ1-5 TRBV15 once TRBD1 TGTGCCACCAGCAGAGGACAGGGTTACAATCAGCCCCAGCATTTT CATSRGQGYNQPQHF
TRBJ2-1 TRBV5-1 - TRBD1 TGCGCCAGCAGCGTGGGACAGGGGGGCAATGAGCAGTTCTTC CASSVGQGGNEQFF
TRBJ1-4 TRBV7-9 few - TGTGCCAGCAGCTTAGGGGCTGAAAAACTGTTTTTT CASSLGAEKLFF
TRBJ2-5 TRBV7-2 once - TGTGCCAGCAGCGAGGGCTACGGGGGGCGTCCAAAGTACTTC CASSEGYGGRPKYF
TRBJ2-6 TRBV18 - - TGTGCCAGCTCCCCCGGAGGGACCGGGGCCAACGTCCTGACTTTC CASSPGGTGANVLTF
TRBJ2-5 TRBV6-5 - - TGTGCCAGCAGGCAACAGGGGAGGGAGACCCAGTACTTC CASRQQGRETQYF
TRBJ1-4 TRBV7-9 - TRBD1 TGTGCCAGCAGCTTACGAGGGGGCAGGCTTGGGGAAAAACTGTTTTTT CASSLRGGRLGEKLFF
TRBJ1-5 TRBV6-1 - TRBD1 TGTGCCAGCAGTGCTAGAGCTACCGGGACAGGCAATCAGCCCCAGCATTTT CASSARATGTGNQPQHF
TRBJ1-2 TRBV30 - TRBD1 TGTGCCTGGAGTGCTGGGACAGGGAGATCCTATGGCTACACCTTC CAWSAGTGRSYGYTF
TRBJ2-6 TRBV5-1 - - TGCGCCAGCAGCTTGGTCGGGTCCTCTGGGGCCAACGTCCTGACTTTC CASSLVGSSGANVLTF
TRBJ1-5 TRBV6-1 - - TGTGCCAGCAGTGAAGGAAATCAGCCCCAGCATTTT CASSEGNQPQHF
TRBJ2-7 TRBV7-9 - TRBD1 TGTGCCAGCAGCCCGGGACAGCTGCCGAGGGTCGAGCAGTACTTC CASSPGQLPRVEQYF
TRBJ2-3 TRBV15 few - TGTGCCACCAGCAGAGATACGGGGGGCCAAGATACGCAGTATTTT CATSRDTGGQDTQYF
TRBJ1-6 TRBV5-1 few - TGCGCCAGCAGCTTGGGTTCGCGGGATTCACCCCTCCACTTT CASSLGSRDSPLHF
TRBJ2-1 TRBV7-2 - TRBD2 TGTGCCAGCAGCTTAGTCGGTAGCGGGGGGACCAATTACAATGAGCAGTTCTTC CASSLVGSGGTNYNEQFF
TRBJ1-3 TRBV19 few - TGTGCCAGTAAGTTCTCAAGCTCTGGAAACACCATATATTTT CASKFSSSGNTIYF
TRBJ2-2 TRBV19 few TRBD1 TGTGCCAGTAGTATTCGAACCGGGACAGGGCGCTCGGGGGAGCTGTTTTTT CASSIRTGTGRSGELFF
TRBJ1-4 TRBV19 - - TGTGCCAGTAGACGCCGGGGGGCGGCTAATGAAAAACTGTTTTTT CASRRRGAANEKLFF
TRBJ2-5 TRBV11-2 - TRBD2 TGTGCCAGCAGCTTCGGAGGGGCGGGGGGACTTCAAGAGACCCAGTACTTC CASSFGGAGGLQETQYF
TRBJ2-2 TRBV6-1 - - TGTGCCGGGCAAAAGGATAACAGACCGACCGGGGAGCTGTTTTTT CAGQKDNRPTGELFF
TRBJ2-1 TRBV7-2 - TRBD2 TGTGCCAGCAGCAAGGCAGGGACTATCAATGAGCAGTTCTTC CASSKAGTINEQFF
TRBJ1-1 TRBV5-4 - - TGTGCCAGCAGCAGGGAAGGGGGGAGGACTGAAGCTTTCTTT CASSREGGRTEAFF
TRBJ2-3 TRBV7-7 few TRBD1 TGTGCTAGCACCATCGGGACAGGGGGCACAGATACGCAGTATTTT CASTIGTGGTDTQYF
TRBJ2-5 TRBV5-4 - TRBD2 TGTGCCAGCAGACTGACTAGCGGGGGGGCAGAGACCCAGTACTTC CASRLTSGGAETQYF
TRBJ2-5 TRBV7-9 once - TGTGCCAGCACCTCCTCCGCGGGGACCCAGTACTTC CASTSSAGTQYF
TRBJ2-7 TRBV5-4 - - TGTGCCAGCAGCCGCGGGGGGACAGAGACCTACGAGCAGTACTTC CASSRGGTETYEQYF
TRBJ1-2 TRBV19 once - TGTGCCAGTAGTATAGCAGGGAACTATGGCTACACCTTC CASSIAGNYGYTF
TRBJ2-7 TRBV18 - - TGTGCCAGCTCACCTCCGCTCCGGGGGCGTTACGAGCAGTACTTC CASSPPLRGRYEQYF
TRBJ1-5 TRBV5-6 - TRBD1 TGTGCCAGCAGCTTGGAGACAGGGGGCCTCCTAGGGGGTCAGCCCCAGCATTTT CASSLETGGLLGGQPQHF
TRBJ2-1 TRBV19 medium-sized - TGTGCCAGTAGTATAGACTCCGGGCACAATGAGCAGTTCTTC CASSIDSGHNEQFF
TRBJ2-5 TRBV7-6 - - TGTGCCAGCAGCGGGCTAGGGACCGAGACCCAGTACTTC CASSGLGTETQYF
TRBJ1-1 TRBV11-1 - TRBD1 TGTGCCAGCAGCTTGGTCACAGGGGGACGGAACACTGAAGCTTTCTTT CASSLVTGGRNTEAFF
TRBJ2-5 TRBV15 - - TGTGCCACCAGCCCCCCTGGCCTCTCAAGGGAGACCCAGTACTTC CATSPPGLSRETQYF
TRBJ2-7 TRBV7-9 - - TGTGCCAGCAGCTTCCTGGACAGCTCATACGAGCAGTACTTC CASSFLDSSYEQYF
TRBJ1-4 TRBV6-1 - - TGTGCCAGCAGTGGGGGTGAAAAACTGTTTTTT CASSGGEKLFF
TRBJ1-5 TRBV11-2 - - TGTGCCAGCAGCTTAAGCGGCCCCAACAATCAGCCCCAGCATTTT CASSLSGPNNQPQHF
TRBJ1-1 TRBV7-3 - TRBD1 TGTGCCAGCAGCTCCGGGACAGGGAGGACTGAAGCTTTCTTT CASSSGTGRTEAFF
TRBJ2-2 TRBV4-3 - TRBD2 TGCGCCAGCAGCCAAGACCCGAGCGGGGGCGGGGAGCTGTTTTTT CASSQDPSGGGELFF
TRBJ2-3 TRBV18 - - TGTGCCAGCTCATCCGGGAAGGCAGATACGCAGTATTTT CASSSGKADTQYF
TRBJ2-3 TRBV5-8 - TRBD2 TGTGCCAGCAGCATCGGGACTAGCGGGGTCACAGATACGCAGTATTTT CASSIGTSGVTDTQYF
TRBJ2-3 TRBV4-1 - TRBD2 TGCGCCAGCAGCCCCGGTAGCGGGGGGGTTAATACGCAGTATTTT CASSPGSGGVNTQYF
TRBJ1-1 TRBV29-1 few TRBD1 TGCAGCGGGGGGACAGGGGGCCACACTGAAGCTTTCTTT CSGGTGGHTEAFF
TRBJ2-5 TRBV2 - TRBD1 TGTGCCAGCAGCCGGGACAGGGGGGTGGAGACCCAGTACTTC CASSRDRGVETQYF
TRBJ2-7 TRBV7-9 - TRBD1 TGTGCCAGCAGTCGGGACAGGTACGAGCAGTACTTC CASSRDRYEQYF
TRBJ2-3 TRBV4-1 - TRBD2 TGCGCCAGCAGCTCCTGGACTAGCGGGGGGGCAAATACGCAGTATTTT CASSSWTSGGANTQYF
TRBJ1-4 TRBV11-2 medium-sized TRBD1 TGTGCCAGCAGCTTCGGGACAGGGATAGATGAAAAACTGTTTTTT CASSFGTGIDEKLFF
TRBJ2-5 TRBV5-4 few - TGTGCCAGCAGCTGGAGGGGGGCCCAGTACTTC CASSWRGAQYF
TRBJ2-7 TRBV4-1 - TRBD2 TGCGCCAGCAGCCAAGATCCACTTAGCGGGGTTTCCTACGAGCAGTACTTC CASSQDPLSGVSYEQYF
TRBJ1-5 TRBV30 few TRBD1 TGTGCCTGGAGTTGGACAGGGGGCAATCAGCCCCAGCATTTT CAWSWTGGNQPQHF
TRBJ2-2 TRBV7-7 - - TGTGCCAGCAGCTTACAAGGGCACGACGGGGAGCTGTTTTTT CASSLQGHDGELFF
TRBJ2-2 TRBV12-5 - - TGTGCTAGTGGTCCGCTCAGGAGTAACACCGGGGAGCTGTTTTTT CASGPLRSNTGELFF
TRBJ1-1 TRBV5-6 - - TGTGCCAGCAGCCACGACAGGAACACTGAAGCTTTCTTT CASSHDRNTEAFF
TRBJ1-1 TRBV9 once - TGTGCCAGCAGCCCACTGGGGTCGGGAACCCTGAACACTGAAGCTTTCTTT CASSPLGSGTLNTEAFF
TRBJ2-7 TRBV11-2 - - TGTGCCAGCAGCTTAGTAGAGAGCTACGAGCAGTACTTC CASSLVESYEQYF
TRBJ2-1 TRBV6-1 - - TGTGCCAGCAGTGAAAAAGGGGTGGGTCAGACCCACAATGAGCAGTTCTTC CASSEKGVGQTHNEQFF
TRBJ2-1 TRBV6-1 - - TGTGCCAGCAGTGAAGTTAACAGGATCCTTTACAATGAGCAGTTCTTC CASSEVNRILYNEQFF